Listed here are 15 T cell receptor beta chains from one sample, sequenced in a study of identical twins. TCRdb itself ran the 5' RACE reads through MiXCR, one entry per CDR3 protein. This sample has roughly 720,000 distinct CDR3 sequences; about 20% occur once, and the top ten carry approximately 14%. The sample was also linked to a second study, of T cells expressing NK-cell markers.

The sample consisted of PBMCs. The source is a woman under 30 in good health.

This clonotype is classed as medium-sized. The J gene is TRBJ2-2, the V gene TRBV20-1; TRBD1 matches 7 bases. CDR3 length: 14 residues. Germline CDR1 and CDR2: DFQATT and SNEGSKA (reference sequence). Trimming cost V 3 bases and J 4 bases; bases outside gene matches: 5. CDR3 amino acids: CSASRSGGTGELFF. The CDR3 bases are TGCAGTGCTAGCCGCTCAGGGGGCACCGGGGAGCTGTTTTTT.

This clonotype has just a few counts. The chain uses TRBV20-1 and TRBJ1-4, with D unclear. Trimming removed 4 bases from V and 0 bases from J, with 12 bases in between. Germline CDR1 DFQATT, CDR2 SNEGSKA (reference sequence). The CDR3 is made up of 15 amino acids. In DNA, the CDR3 is TGCAGTGCTAAAAAAGTACTCTCAACTAATGAAAAACTGTTTTTT. Its translation is CSAKKVLSTNEKLFF.

Only a few counts were recorded for this clonotype. V gene TRBV12-3 or TRBV12-4 combines with J gene TRBJ2-7; 7 bases agree with TRBD1. The CDR3 has 14 residues. The V segment lost 5 bases and the J segment 6 bases; nucleotides outside the gene matches: 10. The CDR3 DNA reads TGTGCCAGCAGTCCCCGGACAGGTCCCGGCGAGCAGTACTTC. It translates to CASSPRTGPGEQYF.

The chain combines TRBV7-8 with TRBJ2-1; 7 bases fit TRBD1. Germline V gene lookup returns CDR1 SGHVS and CDR2 FQNEAQ. The V segment lost 4 bases and the J segment 7 bases; nucleotides outside the gene matches: 16. The CDR3 runs 17 residues. In DNA form, the CDR3 reads TGTGCCAGCAGCTGGCCAAGCGAGGGGGCCCAAAGAAATGAGCAGTTCTTC. Translation: CASSWPSEGAQRNEQFF.

This chain uses TRBV12-3 or TRBV12-4 with TRBJ2-7, with D perhaps TRBD1 (5 bases). The CDR3 loop spans 14 amino acids. Trimming pared 1 base from V and 2 bases from J, leaving 9 bases between. The CDR3 reads CASSLGGPAYEQYF. CDR3 nucleotide sequence: TGTGCCAGCAGTTTAGGGGGCCCCGCCTACGAGCAGTACTTC.

This clonotype showed up just a few times. V is TRBV5-1 and J is TRBJ2-3; D assignment may be TRBD1 or TRBD2 (5 bases each). The germline V gene encodes CDR1 SGHRS and CDR2 YFSETQ. CDR3 size: 16 residues. Trimming removed 4 bases from V and 5 bases from J, with 20 bases in between. CDR3 protein: CASSTGPSNVGDTQYF. The CDR3 DNA sequence: TGCGCCAGCAGCACGGGGCCTAGTAACGTGGGAGATACGCAGTATTTT.

This clonotype was counted only a few times. V usage is TRBV12-3 or TRBV12-4 and J usage is TRBJ2-5; D perhaps matches TRBD1 (7 bases). Trimming left V 5 bases short and J 5 bases short, with 12 bases between. The CDR3 has 13 amino acids. CDR3 sequence reads: CASSRSGGETQYF. As DNA, the CDR3 is TGTGCCAGCAGTCGCTCAGGGGGGGAGACCCAGTACTTC.

The chain employs TRBV9 and TRBJ2-5; D not resolved. The germline V and J ends were trimmed by 0 bases and 1 base, with 7 bases remaining between them. CDR1 and CDR2 from the germline V gene are SGDLS and YYNGEE. The CDR3 covers 14 residues. Here the CDR3 reads CASSVDGVQETQYF. The CDR3 coding sequence is TGTGCCAGCAGCGTAGATGGAGTCCAAGAGACCCAGTACTTC.

This clonotype was counted only a few times. V usage is TRBV24-1 and J usage is TRBJ2-1, with D perhaps matching TRBD2 (6 bases). Between the trimmed V and J ends, which lost 4 bases and 0 bases, there was a span of 9 bases. The CDR3 spans 15 residues. Germline-derived CDR1 and CDR2 are KGHDR and SFDVKD. This CDR3 reads CATSESGGSYNEQFF. For the CDR3, the DNA is TGTGCCACCAGTGAATCCGGGGGCTCCTACAATGAGCAGTTCTTC.

The CDR3 region is CASRNPWDRGTGELFF. In DNA form, the CDR3 reads TGTGCCAGCAGAAATCCCTGGGACAGGGGCACCGGGGAGCTGTTTTTT. The chain joins TRBV5-5 to TRBJ2-2; TRBD1 agrees at 10 bases. CDR1 is SGHKS and CDR2 is YYEKEE in the germline V gene (reference sequence). V shed 5 bases, J shed 4 bases, and the junction held 8 bases outside the gene matches. The CDR3 has 16 amino acids. Full variable domain (missing parts from reference TRBV5-5 and TRBJ2-2): DAGVTQSPTHLIKTRGQQVTLRCSPISGHKSVSWYQQVLGQGPQFIFQYYEKEERGRGNFPDRFSARQFPNYSSELNVNALLLGDSALYLCASRNPWDRGTGELFFGEGSRLTVL.

This chain joins TRBV20-1 and TRBJ2-7; 10 nucleotides line up with TRBD2. V lost 2 bases and J lost 6; bases outside the gene matches: 7. The V gene's germline CDR1 is DFQATT and CDR2 SNEGSKA (reference sequence). There are 14 residues in the CDR3. The chain's CDR3 is CSARRELAGREQYF. For the CDR3, the DNA is TGCAGTGCTAGAAGAGAACTAGCGGGGCGCGAGCAGTACTTC.

The rearrangement uses TRBV7-9 and TRBJ2-7, with no clear D. The CDR3 has 11 residues. From germline, CDR1 is SEHNR and CDR2 FQNEAQ (reference sequence). V was trimmed by 7 bases and J by 3 bases, leaving 7 bases between them. CDR3 sequence reads: CASTENYEQYF. For the CDR3, the DNA is TGTGCCAGCACCGAAAACTACGAGCAGTACTTC.

This clonotype showed up many times. V is TRBV6-5 and J is TRBJ2-3; D not resolved. V shed 0 bases and J shed 6 bases, with 4 bases lying between them. Germline V lookup: CDR1 MNHEY, CDR2 SVGAGI. The CDR3 runs 12 residues. CDR3 DNA: TGTGCCAGCAGTTACTCCAGGGATACGCAGTATTTT. As protein: CASSYSRDTQYF.

The genes are TRBV18 and TRBJ2-3; D gene uncertain. CDR3 length: 15 residues. Germline-derived CDR1 and CDR2 are KGHSH and LQKENI. Trimming took off 1 base at V and 5 bases at J, with 13 bases between the two ends. The CDR3 is CASSPLASSGDTQYF. The CDR3 nucleotides are TGTGCCAGCTCACCACTAGCTTCGTCTGGAGATACGCAGTATTTT.

V usage is TRBV12-3 or TRBV12-4 and J usage is TRBJ2-2; 10 nucleotides match TRBD1. V lost 6 bases, J lost 2 bases, and 3 bases stayed unmatched. This CDR3 has 15 amino acids. The CDR3 nucleotides read TGTGCCAGCAGACCGACAGGGGGCAACACCGGGGAGCTGTTTTTT. The encoded protein is CASRPTGGNTGELFF.